This TCR beta chain was captured in a study of graft-versus-host responses after intestinal transplantation. About the research overall: Recipients were given multivisceral, liver-intestinal, or isolated intestinal transplants.

Profiled with immunoSEQ multiplex PCR; TCRdb holds only in-frame clones, not every one. The sample has fewer than 85,000 clones; roughly nine tenths are singletons. Note on this clone: The antigen remains unidentified.

Germline V gives CDR1 MNHEY, CDR2 SMNVEV (reference sequence). V trimming: 5 bases; J trimming: 0 bases; junction bases outside the gene matches: 6. CDR3 size: 16 residues. Sample: unstimulated CD8+ T cells sorted from spleen or lymph node cells, taken before intestinal transplant. This sequence joins TRBV27 and TRBJ2-7, with 11 nucleotides matching TRBD2. This receptor was identified in a human donor who received an intestinal transplant. The CDR3 here is CASSLIAGGSSYEQYF. The CDR3 nucleotides read TGTGCCAGCAGTCTCATAGCGGGGGGGAGCTCCTACGAGCAGTACTTC.